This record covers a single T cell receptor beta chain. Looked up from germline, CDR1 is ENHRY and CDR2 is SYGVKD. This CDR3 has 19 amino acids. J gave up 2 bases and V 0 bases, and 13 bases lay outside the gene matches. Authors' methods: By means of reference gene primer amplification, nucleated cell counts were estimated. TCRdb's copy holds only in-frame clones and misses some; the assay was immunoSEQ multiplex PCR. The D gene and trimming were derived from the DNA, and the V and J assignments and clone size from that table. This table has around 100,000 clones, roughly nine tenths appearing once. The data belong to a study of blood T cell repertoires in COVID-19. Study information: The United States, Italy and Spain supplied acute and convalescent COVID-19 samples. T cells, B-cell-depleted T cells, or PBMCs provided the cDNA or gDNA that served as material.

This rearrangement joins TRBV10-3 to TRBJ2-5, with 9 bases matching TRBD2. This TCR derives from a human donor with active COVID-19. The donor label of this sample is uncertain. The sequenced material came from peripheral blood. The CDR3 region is CAISESRGLAGKIQETQYF. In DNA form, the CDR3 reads TGTGCCATCAGTGAGTCTCGGGGGCTAGCGGGGAAGATACAAGAGACCCAGTACTTC.